Shown below are 5 T cell receptor beta chains from a single sample sequenced in a study of shared clonotypes between healthy human individuals (dated by TCRdb to the early 2020s). Libraries were constructed by the immunoSEQ multiplex PCR assay. TCRdb limited this immuneACCESS table to in-frame rearrangements with V and J called. A share of clones is missing; checked studies link under half to unresolved V genes, and the rest is unexplained. The sample table holds 1,400,000 or so clones, of which approximately 98.5% were seen once. Of the sample, 0.36% is held by the ten largest clones. The specimen was naive CD4+ T cells sorted from blood. The sample's cell subset or site, from its label and the paper: CD45RA+ positively selected. The receptors stem from a man aged 25-45 years in good health.

The V and J genes are TRBV15 and TRBJ1-4; D might be TRBD1 (5 bases). This CDR3 spans 14 amino acids. V gave up 1 base and J gave up 7 bases, with 10 bases separating them. The germline CDR1 and CDR2 sequences are LNHNV and YYDKDF (reference sequence). CDR3 bases: TGTGCCACCAGCAGAGCGGGGGGGGGTGAAAAACTGTTTTTT. Its protein product is CATSRAGGGEKLFF.

The sample holds one count of this clone. The V and J genes are TRBV13 and TRBJ1-2; TRBD1 matches 10 bases. The CDR3 length is 15 residues. CDR1 is PRHDT and CDR2 is FYEKMQ in the germline V gene (reference sequence). V gave up 2 bases and J gave up 7 bases; unmatched junction bases: 7. CDR3 sequence: CASSLPDRGRGGYTF. CDR3 nucleotide sequence: TGTGCCAGCAGCTTACCGGACAGGGGGAGAGGTGGCTACACCTTC.

This clone was recorded only once. V and J are TRBV10-2 and TRBJ2-7; 7 bases fit TRBD1. The V and J ends lost 6 bases and 1 base, in that order; junction bases with no gene match: 0. From germline, CDR1 is WSHSY and CDR2 SAAADI. The CDR3 has 12 residues. CDR3 region: CASRQGSYEQYF. The CDR3 coding sequence is TGCGCCAGCAGACAGGGGTCCTACGAGCAGTACTTC.

Note on this clone: The same CDR3 also results from other DNA sequences found in this sample. This chain connects TRBV5-4 to TRBJ2-5, with a possible D match to TRBD2 (6 bases). From germline, CDR1 is SGHNT and CDR2 YYREEE (reference sequence). The CDR3 spans 13 residues. The germline V and J ends were trimmed by 4 bases and 0 bases, with 7 bases remaining between them. Here the CDR3 reads CASSRDYQETQYF. For the CDR3, the DNA is TGTGCCAGCAGCCGGGACTACCAAGAGACCCAGTACTTC.

The chain uses TRBV18 and TRBJ2-7, with D unclear. CDR1 is KGHSH, CDR2 LQKENI, per germline. Trimming cost V 3 bases and J 0 bases, with 9 bases left between them. This CDR3 region has 14 residues. CDR3 nucleotides: TGTGCCAGCTCACCTCAGACAAGCTCCTACGAGCAGTACTTC. Its protein is CASSPQTSSYEQYF.